This T cell receptor (beta chain) came from a study of T-cell memory formation after mild COVID-19. General study findings and limits: Cross-reactive memory apparently joined, as some responding clones appeared in pre-infection memory. CD4+ contracting clones were found mainly in CM and EM, and CD8+ ones in EMRA.

CDR3 length: 14 amino acids. The V segment lost 8 bases and the J segment 4 bases; nucleotides outside the gene matches: 7. Germline assignment: CDR1 SNHLY and CDR2 FYNNEI. 5'RACE primed at constant segments yielded TCR alpha and TCR beta cDNA libraries bearing sample barcodes and UMIs. TCRdb passed the 5' RACE reads through MiXCR, listing each CDR3 protein once. The sample lists some 410,000 distinct CDR3 sequences, 20% to 30% occurring once. This clonotype was observed a handful of times. Its antigen is not identified. This receptor was taken from an adult woman who had mild COVID-19 (a few samples of this study predate the infection). Cell type and time point are not known. This chain joins TRBV2 and TRBJ2-7, with 11 bases lining up with TRBD1. The sequencing sample was made of PBMCs or a T cell subset sorted from them (not recorded which). In DNA, the CDR3 is TGTGCCAGCCTAGGGACAGGGGGTGATTACGAGCAGTACTTC. Its translation: CASLGTGGDYEQYF.